This T cell receptor (beta chain) is from a study of blood T cell repertoires in COVID-19 (dated by TCRdb to 2018 to 2020). Concerning the study at large: Samples covering the acute and convalescent phases of COVID-19 were provided by collaborators in the United States, Italy and Spain. Where available, HLA class I and class II types were taken from metadata supplied by the sample provider and were not determined by assay-based typing. The repertoires were released in a freely available public database intended as a resource for research on the immune response to SARS-CoV-2. Deeply sampled blood TCRbeta repertoires from subjects exposed to, actively infected with, or recovered from COVID-19 were included in the dataset. Samples were obtained from the ongoing ImmuneRACE study (first 160 participants) and from 1,000 to 1,500 subjects provided by 6 global collaborators. Nearly every sample came with metadata listing a de-identified subject ID, COVID-19 status, age in years and sex. The prospective study material was composed of cDNA or gDNA derived from T cells, B-cell-depleted T cells, or PBMCs.

On this clone: Its antigen is not yet known. Base qualities are not recorded, but no much larger clone differs from it by a single base.

Whole blood was collected in K2EDTA tubes by collaborating institutions according to the institutions' own protocols. For TCRbeta analysis, collaborators shipped samples in one of three forms: frozen whole blood, isolated PBMCs, or DNA extracted from either of those sample types. Trimming removed 10 bases from V and 3 bases from J; the gene matches leave 5 bases unexplained. Reading from cysteine to phenylalanine, the CDR3 counts 13 amino acids. The only DNA kept is the CDR3, 39 bases in frame from the first base. The germline V gene supplies CDR1 MDHEN and CDR2 SYDVKM. TCRbeta CDR3 regions were amplified from genomic DNA using the immunoSEQ Assay, a bias-controlled multiplex PCR. As for the original processing: Within the assay, amplification of reference gene primers was used to estimate how many nucleated cells each sample contained. To quantify the absolute abundance of each unique TCRbeta CDR3 rearrangement, sequence reads were collapsed and filtered. For each sample, productive Simpson clonality was calculated as the square root of Simpson's diversity index over productive rearrangements. TCRdb retrieved this table from immuneACCESS and kept in-frame rearrangements only. Not all clones are present; in checked studies, unresolved V genes account for under half, and no reason is known for the remainder. That table is the source of V, J and clone size, and D and trimming were worked out from the DNA. The sample has 35,000 to 45,000 clones on record, approximately 90% of them singletons. The ten largest clones represent under 2.5% of the sample.

Study-wide conclusions, independent of this receptor: How much clinical and demographic metadata was included differed by source and by participant, and the metadata was provided uncurated.

The clonotype was recovered from a human donor in a cohort sampled during active COVID-19. Rearrangement joined TRBV28 to TRBJ1-4; 7 bases in the junction line up with TRBD1. The sequenced sample was peripheral blood. The DNA is TGTGCCACCCTGACAGGGCCTAATGAAAAACTGTTTTTT. This gives the protein CATLTGPNEKLFF. The full variable domain, completed from the reference TRBV28 and TRBJ1-4 proteins outside the CDR3, reads DVKVTQSSRYLVKRTGEKVFLECVQDMDHENMFWYRQDPGLGLRLIYFSYDVKMKEKGDIPEGYSVSREKKERFSLILESASTNQTSMYLCATLTGPNEKLFFGSGTQLSVL.